Each of the 31 T cell receptor beta chains below was sequenced from the same sample in a study of blood T cell repertoires in COVID-19. Assay: immunoSEQ multiplex PCR; the TCRdb copy retains only in-frame clones and omits some. The data show around 230,000 clones, with over 75% seen just once and approximately 7.9% held by the top ten. Sequencing was performed on peripheral blood. These TCRs come from a woman aged 80 or over with acute or convalescent COVID-19.

This clone was recorded a few times. CDR3 sequence reads: CASSYRRLAEAFF. Here the CDR3 DNA reads TGTGCCAGCAGTTACAGGAGGTTGGCTGAAGCTTTCTTT. The rearrangement uses TRBV6-5 and TRBJ1-1; D call uncertain. CDR3 length equals 13 residues. Trimming cost V 2 bases and J 6 bases, with 10 bases left between them. CDR1 is MNHEY, CDR2 SVGAGI, per germline.

There are a few counts of this clone. The chain uses TRBV2 and TRBJ1-6; 9 nucleotides line up with TRBD1. Germline CDR1 SNHLY, CDR2 FYNNEI. This CDR3 has 14 residues. With V trimmed by 6 bases and J by 7 bases, 4 bases remained unmatched. The CDR3 coding sequence is TGTGCCAGCAGACGGGACAGGGTAAATTCACCCCTCCACTTT. The encoded protein is CASRRDRVNSPLHF.

The chain links TRBV9 to TRBJ2-7, with 13 positions matching TRBD2. V trimming: 3 bases; J trimming: 3 bases; junction bases outside the gene matches: 15. Germline lookup yields CDR1 SGDLS and CDR2 YYNGEE. There are 19 residues in the CDR3. The CDR3 spells CASSGTGTSGIIEFYEQYF. DNA for the CDR3: TGTGCCAGCAGCGGTACCGGGACTAGCGGGATCATTGAATTCTACGAGCAGTACTTC.

V gene TRBV11-1 combines with J gene TRBJ2-5; 8 nucleotides line up with TRBD1. This CDR3 region has 16 residues. Per the germline V gene, CDR1 is SGHAT and CDR2 is FQDESV (reference sequence). After removal of 1 base from V and 2 bases from J, the junction contained 6 bases not matched to a gene. The CDR3 nucleotides are TGTGCCAGCAGCTTAGTTATGGGGACAGGACAAGAGACCCAGTACTTC. This codes for CASSLVMGTGQETQYF. Together with reference TRBV11-1 and TRBJ2-5, the CDR3 gives the full variable domain: EAEVAQSPRYKITEKSQAVAFWCDPISGHATLYWYRQILGQGPELLVQFQDESVVDDSQLPKDRFSAERLKGVDSTLKIQPAELGDSAMYLCASSLVMGTGQETQYFGPGTRLLVL.

V and J are TRBV19 and TRBJ1-1; D is undetermined. CDR3 length: 14 amino acids. CDR1 LNHDA and CDR2 SQIVND come from the germline V gene (reference sequence). The V gene lost 2 bases and the J gene lost 11 bases, with 18 bases spanning the gap. The CDR3 sequence is CASSISVDLAGAFF. The DNA of the CDR3 is TGTGCCAGTAGTATATCCGTTGATCTCGCCGGGGCTTTCTTT.

Remarks on this clone: Other DNA variants within this sample encode the same CDR3. The chain employs TRBV11-2 and TRBJ1-6; D unresolved. Germline V gives CDR1 SGHAT, CDR2 FQNNGV. With 0 bases removed from V and 7 bases from J, the gap between germline ends came to 4 bases. This CDR3 is built from 13 residues. The CDR3 bases are TGTGCCAGCAGCTTAGACAGGAATTCACCCCTCCACTTT. Its protein product is CASSLDRNSPLHF.

The chain's CDR3 is CASSSSTLLANEQFF. The DNA of the CDR3 is TGTGCCAGCAGCAGTTCAACCCTACTAGCAAATGAGCAGTTCTTC. V gene TRBV7-2 combines with J gene TRBJ2-1, with D maybe TRBD2 (6 bases). The CDR3 covers 15 residues. The germline V gene encodes CDR1 SGHTA and CDR2 FQGNSA. Trimming shortened V by 5 bases and J by 7 bases, and 18 bases separated the two germline ends.

This clone was found once. This chain connects TRBV6-5 to TRBJ2-2; D is ambiguous. Germline CDR1 is MNHEY and CDR2 is SVGAGI. Trimming took 6 bases from V and 5 from J, leaving 7 bases between them. The CDR3 is 12 residues long. Here the CDR3 DNA reads TGTGCCAGCAGGGTGGCTACCGGGGAGCTGTTTTTT. Protein sequence: CASRVATGELFF.

The rearrangement links TRBV19 to TRBJ2-1; D is perhaps TRBD2 (6 bases). V was shortened by 3 bases and J by 5 bases, with 20 bases between the two germline ends. CDR1 and CDR2 (germline): LNHDA, SQIVND (reference sequence). CDR3 length: 17 residues. The CDR3 loop reads CASSIRTTRALNNEQFF. In nucleotides, the CDR3 is TGTGCCAGTAGTATTAGGACGACTAGGGCTTTAAACAATGAGCAGTTCTTC.

This rearrangement joins TRBV12-3 or TRBV12-4 to TRBJ2-7; tentatively, D is TRBD1 (6 bases). This CDR3 contains 13 residues. V was cut by 7 bases and J by 5 bases, with 15 bases left in between. The CDR3 DNA reads TGTGCCAGCACCCCGGGACAAGAGAACGAGCAGTACTTC. Protein: CASTPGQENEQYF.

The V and J genes are TRBV3-1 (or the pseudogene TRBV3-2) and TRBJ2-1; maybe TRBD2 (5 bases). The CDR3 has 14 residues. Between the trimmed V and J ends, which lost 0 bases and 7 bases, there was a span of 10 bases. CDR1 LGHDT and CDR2 YNNKEL come from the germline V gene (reference sequence). CDR3 DNA sequence: TGTGCCAGCAGCCAAGACTGGACTTCTAATGAGCAGTTCTTC. Its protein is CASSQDWTSNEQFF.

V is TRBV4-1 and J is TRBJ1-6; TRBD1 is a possible D gene (6 bases). The ends were cut back, 2 bases at V and 7 bases at J, with 21 bases in the middle. The CDR3 sequence is 18 residues long. Germline CDR1 and CDR2: MGHRA and YSYEKL. This CDR3 is CASSQSPQGLSPNSPLHF. CDR3 nucleotides: TGCGCCAGCAGCCAATCCCCACAGGGCCTATCTCCGAATTCACCCCTCCACTTT.

The rearrangement links TRBV25-1 to TRBJ2-7; unclear D gene. V was cut by 4 bases and J by 3 bases, with 13 bases left in between. The CDR3 runs to 14 residues. The V gene's germline CDR1 is MGHDK and CDR2 SYGVNS. The DNA for the CDR3 is TGTGCCAGCAGTGCCCCTGAGGCAGTCTACGAGCAGTACTTC. It codes for CASSAPEAVYEQYF.

This clone was observed a handful of times. The V gene is TRBV29-1, the J gene TRBJ2-1; D is possibly TRBD1 (5 bases). The CDR3 sequence is 12 residues long. From germline, CDR1 is SQVTM and CDR2 ANQGSEA. V was clipped by 2 bases and J by 10 bases, with 12 bases between them. The CDR3 DNA follows: TGCAGCGTTGAACCACAGGTGAGGGAGCAGTTCTTC. Translated, it gives CSVEPQVREQFF.

CDR3 loop: CASTPGGQGDNEQFF. The CDR3, as DNA: TGTGCCAGCACCCCCGGGGGACAGGGAGACAATGAGCAGTTCTTC. This chain links TRBV2 with TRBJ2-1; 9 nucleotides align to TRBD1. Germline CDR1 reads SNHLY; CDR2 reads FYNNEI. Unmatched junction bases numbered 9, after V lost 7 bases and J lost 5 bases. This CDR3 contains 15 residues. Filled out from reference TRBV2 and TRBJ2-1, the complete variable domain reads EPEVTQTPSHQVTQMGQEVILRCVPISNHLYFYWYRQILGQKVEFLVSFYNNEISEKSEIFDDQFSVERPDGSNFTLKIRSTKLEDSAMYFCASTPGGQGDNEQFFGPGTRLTVL.

This clone was seen only once. The rearrangement uses TRBV5-1 and TRBJ1-2; TRBD1 agrees at 8 bases. Trimming took 3 bases from V and 2 from J; bases not matched to a gene: 3. The V gene's germline CDR1 is SGHRS and CDR2 YFSETQ. The length of the CDR3 is 14 residues. CDR3 DNA sequence: TGCGCCAGCAGCTCGACAGGGGAGAACTATGGCTACACCTTC. This codes for CASSSTGENYGYTF.

The V gene is TRBV3-1 (or the pseudogene TRBV3-2), the J gene TRBJ1-2; 8 bases agree with TRBD1. The CDR3 loop spans 17 amino acids. CDR1 LGHDT and CDR2 YNNKEL come from the germline V gene (reference sequence). With V trimmed by 1 base and J by 3 bases, 10 bases remained unmatched. The CDR3 DNA reads TGTGCCAGCAGCCAAGGCTCGTTGGGACAGGCTTACTATGGCTACACCTTC. Translated: CASSQGSLGQAYYGYTF.

V is TRBV3-1 (or the pseudogene TRBV3-2) and J is TRBJ1-2; the match to TRBD1 covers 10 bases. With V trimmed by 4 bases and J by 6 bases, 8 bases remained unmatched. The CDR3 contains 15 residues. Germline CDR1 reads LGHDT; CDR2 reads YNNKEL (reference sequence). The CDR3 loop reads CASSPPGQGNDGYTF. DNA for the CDR3: TGTGCCAGCAGCCCCCCGGGACAGGGGAATGATGGCTACACCTTC.

The rearrangement joins TRBV5-5 to TRBJ1-6; D is unresolved. V lost 4 bases, J lost 7 bases, and 18 bases lay in between. The CDR3 is 16 residues long. The germline V gene has CDR1 SGHKS and CDR2 YYEKEE (reference sequence). DNA of the CDR3: TGTGCCAGCAGCGGGTCCCCGGACTCAAGAAATTCACCCCTCCACTTT. This translates into CASSGSPDSRNSPLHF.

The rearrangement links TRBV7-2 to TRBJ1-5; D might be TRBD1 (5 bases). Trimming shortened V by 7 bases and J by 4 bases, and 14 bases separated the two germline ends. Germline V lookup: CDR1 SGHTA, CDR2 FQGNSA. The CDR3 has 14 residues. CDR3 amino acids: CASTLPGLNQPQHF. In nucleotides, the CDR3 is TGTGCCAGCACCCTACCGGGACTTAATCAGCCCCAGCATTTT.

The CDR3: CASSLRQGRAYEQYF. Here the CDR3 DNA reads TGCGCCAGCAGCTTAAGACAGGGCCGTGCCTACGAGCAGTACTTC. The chain combines TRBV5-1 with TRBJ2-7; 7 bases line up with TRBD1. Unmatched junction bases numbered 7, after V lost 2 bases and J lost 2 bases. The CDR3 extends over 15 amino acids. CDR1 is SGHRS, CDR2 YFSETQ, per germline.

The chain links TRBV6-5 to TRBJ2-7; the match to TRBD2 covers 14 bases. Germline CDR1 MNHEY, CDR2 SVGAGI. V was pared by 9 bases and J by 2 bases, with 3 bases of the junction left unmatched. The CDR3 spans 14 residues. Here the CDR3 reads CASTTSGRAYEQYF. In nucleotides, the CDR3 is TGTGCCAGTACGACTAGCGGGAGGGCCTACGAGCAGTACTTC.

This chain links TRBV6-2 or TRBV6-3 with TRBJ2-7; D perhaps matches TRBD2 (5 bases). V was pared by 8 bases and J by 4 bases, with 12 bases between. CDR3 length: 12 amino acids. Per the germline V gene, CDR1 is MNHEY and CDR2 is SVGEGT. DNA of the CDR3: TGTGCCAGCGGTTCAACGGGATACGAGCAGTACTTC. It codes for CASGSTGYEQYF.

The genes are TRBV7-9 and TRBJ1-6, with 9 bases lining up with TRBD1. Germline trimming cut 5 bases from V and 8 bases from J; bases unmatched to any gene: 4. Germline CDR1 SEHNR, CDR2 FQNEAQ (reference sequence). CDR3 length: 14 residues. DNA for the CDR3: TGTGCCAGCAGCGTGGGACAGGGAGATTCACCCCTCCACTTT. Protein sequence: CASSVGQGDSPLHF. Together with reference TRBV7-9 and TRBJ1-6, the CDR3 gives the full variable domain: DTGVSQNPRHKITKRGQNVTFRCDPISEHNRLYWYRQTLGQGPEFLTYFQNEAQLEKSRLLSDRFSAERPKGSFSTLEIQRTEQGDSAMYLCASSVGQGDSPLHFGNGTRLTVT.

The chain links TRBV11-2 to TRBJ2-5, with TRBD2 as a possible D gene (5 bases). Germline V gene lookup returns CDR1 SGHAT and CDR2 FQNNGV. This CDR3 has 13 amino acids. With 6 bases removed from V and 5 bases from J, the gap between germline ends came to 13 bases. The CDR3 DNA reads TGTGCCAGCAGTTCAGCGGTCCCTGAGACCCAGTACTTC. Its translation is CASSSAVPETQYF.

The genes are TRBV7-9 and TRBJ2-7, with D hard to call. The CDR3 sequence is 13 residues long. Between the trimmed V and J ends, which lost 1 base and 3 bases, there was a span of 7 bases. Germline V gives CDR1 SEHNR, CDR2 FQNEAQ (reference sequence). The CDR3 loop reads CASSLGANYEQYF. In DNA form, the CDR3 reads TGTGCCAGCAGCTTAGGGGCCAACTACGAGCAGTACTTC.

The genes are TRBV20-1 and TRBJ1-1; possibly TRBD1 for D (6 bases). CDR1 is DFQATT, CDR2 SNEGSKA, per germline (reference sequence). There are 10 residues in the CDR3. Trimming left V 5 bases short and J 7 bases short, with 8 bases between. The CDR3 protein is CSALDSEAFF. CDR3 nucleotides: TGCAGTGCTCTGGACAGTGAAGCTTTCTTT.

The V call is TRBV27, the J call TRBJ1-1; TRBD1 agrees at 7 bases. Germline lookup yields CDR1 MNHEY and CDR2 SMNVEV (reference sequence). This CDR3 has 15 amino acids. Trimming removed 5 bases from V and 3 bases from J; junction bases left unmatched: 9. For the CDR3, the DNA is TGTGCCAGCAGTCCCCCCGGACAGGTGTACACTGAAGCTTTCTTT. Translation gives CASSPPGQVYTEAFF.

The V and J genes are TRBV7-9 and TRBJ2-7; TRBD1 matches at 9 bases. The CDR3 length is 14 residues. V lost 3 bases to trimming and J lost 9 bases; unmatched junction nucleotides: 9. CDR1 SEHNR and CDR2 FQNEAQ come from the germline V gene (reference sequence). CDR3 coding DNA: TGTGCCAGCAGCTTTGGGACAGGGCTCTATCGGCAGTACTTC. This translates into CASSFGTGLYRQYF.

This clone was picked up a small number of times. The genes are TRBV6-5 and TRBJ1-5, with 8 nucleotides matching TRBD1. Looked up from germline, CDR1 is MNHEY and CDR2 is SVGAGI. The trim removed 10 bases at V and 1 base at J, leaving 3 bases unmatched. The CDR3 extends over 13 amino acids. CDR3 residues: CAIRQGSNQPQHF. The DNA of the CDR3 is TGTGCCATCCGACAGGGGAGCAATCAGCCCCAGCATTTT.

Of note for this clone: The identical CDR3 is also encoded by other nucleotide sequences in the sample. The chain links TRBV5-1 to TRBJ2-7, with TRBD1 as a possible D gene (5 bases). V shed 0 bases and J shed 4 bases, with 8 bases lying between them. Germline V gene lookup returns CDR1 SGHRS and CDR2 YFSETQ. CDR3 size: 13 residues. Here the CDR3 DNA reads TGCGCCAGCAGCTTGGGCAGGGATTACGAGCAGTACTTC. Translating gives CASSLGRDYEQYF. Filled out from reference TRBV5-1 and TRBJ2-7, the complete variable domain reads KAGVTQTPRYLIKTRGQQVTLSCSPISGHRSVSWYQQTPGQGLQFLFEYFSETQRNKGNFPGRFSGRQFSNSRSEMNVSTLELGDSALYLCASSLGRDYEQYFGPGTRLTVT.